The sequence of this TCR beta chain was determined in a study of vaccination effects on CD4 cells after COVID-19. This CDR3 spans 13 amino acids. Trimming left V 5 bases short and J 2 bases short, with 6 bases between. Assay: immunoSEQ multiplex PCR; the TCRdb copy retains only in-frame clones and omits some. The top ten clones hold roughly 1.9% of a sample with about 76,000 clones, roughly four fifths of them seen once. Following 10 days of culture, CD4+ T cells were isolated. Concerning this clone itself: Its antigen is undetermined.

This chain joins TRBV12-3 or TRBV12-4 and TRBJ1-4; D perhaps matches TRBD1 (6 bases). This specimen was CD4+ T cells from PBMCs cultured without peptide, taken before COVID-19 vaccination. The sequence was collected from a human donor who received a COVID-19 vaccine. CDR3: CASSTGTNEKLFF. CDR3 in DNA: TGTGCCAGCAGTACAGGGACTAATGAAAAACTGTTTTTT.